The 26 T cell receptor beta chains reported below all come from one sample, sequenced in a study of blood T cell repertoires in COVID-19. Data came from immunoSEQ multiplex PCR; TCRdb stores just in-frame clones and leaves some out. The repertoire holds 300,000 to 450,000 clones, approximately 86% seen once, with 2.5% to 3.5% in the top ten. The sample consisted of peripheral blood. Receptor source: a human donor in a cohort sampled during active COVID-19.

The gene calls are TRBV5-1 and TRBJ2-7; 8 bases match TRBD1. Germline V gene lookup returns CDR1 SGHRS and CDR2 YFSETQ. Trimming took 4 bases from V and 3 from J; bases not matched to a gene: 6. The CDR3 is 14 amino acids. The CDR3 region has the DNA TGCGCCAGCAGCACCGGACAGGGTATCTACGAGCAGTACTTC. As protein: CASSTGQGIYEQYF.

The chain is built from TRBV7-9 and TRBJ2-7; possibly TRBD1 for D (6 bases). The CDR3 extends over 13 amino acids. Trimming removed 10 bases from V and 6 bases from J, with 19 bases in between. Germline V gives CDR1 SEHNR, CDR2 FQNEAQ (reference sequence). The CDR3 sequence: CATQGQKSGEQYF. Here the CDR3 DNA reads TGTGCCACCCAGGGGCAAAAATCGGGCGAGCAGTACTTC.

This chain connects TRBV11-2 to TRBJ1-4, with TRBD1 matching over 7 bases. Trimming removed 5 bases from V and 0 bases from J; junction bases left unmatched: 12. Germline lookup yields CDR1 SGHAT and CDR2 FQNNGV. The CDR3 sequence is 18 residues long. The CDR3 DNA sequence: TGTGCCAGCAGCCCCCGGGACAGCCGGCTTGCAACTAATGAAAAACTGTTTTTT. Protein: CASSPRDSRLATNEKLFF.

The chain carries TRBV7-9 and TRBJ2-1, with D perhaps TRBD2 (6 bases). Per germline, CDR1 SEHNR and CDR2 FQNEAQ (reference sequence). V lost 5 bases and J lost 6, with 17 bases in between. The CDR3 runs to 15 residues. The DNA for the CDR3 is TGTGCCAGCAGCCCCCGGAGGGCGGACCCCAATGAGCAGTTCTTC. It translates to CASSPRRADPNEQFF.

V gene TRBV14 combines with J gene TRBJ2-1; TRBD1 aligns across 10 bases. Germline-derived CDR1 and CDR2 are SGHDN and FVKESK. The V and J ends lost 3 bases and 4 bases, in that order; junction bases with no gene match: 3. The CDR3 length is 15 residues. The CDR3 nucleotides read TGTGCCAGCAGCCACCCGGGACAGGGGTACAATGAGCAGTTCTTC. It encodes CASSHPGQGYNEQFF.

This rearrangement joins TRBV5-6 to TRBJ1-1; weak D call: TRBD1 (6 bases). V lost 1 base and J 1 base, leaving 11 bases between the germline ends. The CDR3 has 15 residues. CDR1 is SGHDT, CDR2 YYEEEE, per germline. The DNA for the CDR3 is TGTGCCAGCAGCTTGACAGGGACGGGGAACACTGAAGCTTTCTTT. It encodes CASSLTGTGNTEAFF.

The CDR3 spells CASSFRASVAADWHEQYF. CDR3 DNA sequence: TGTGCCAGCAGTTTTAGGGCGTCGGTAGCGGCAGATTGGCACGAGCAGTACTTC. The V call is TRBV27, the J call TRBJ2-7, with TRBD2 as a possible D gene (6 bases). Germline V CDR1 and CDR2: MNHEY, SMNVEV (reference sequence). V lost 3 bases and J 5 bases, leaving 26 bases between the germline ends. This CDR3 contains 18 residues.

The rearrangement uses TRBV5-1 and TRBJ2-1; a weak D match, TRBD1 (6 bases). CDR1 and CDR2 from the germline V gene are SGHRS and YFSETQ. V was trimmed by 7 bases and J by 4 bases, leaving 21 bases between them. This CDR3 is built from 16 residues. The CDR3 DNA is TGCGCCAGCCGCGATGACCGACAGGCCCGATACAATGAGCAGTTCTTC. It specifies CASRDDRQARYNEQFF.

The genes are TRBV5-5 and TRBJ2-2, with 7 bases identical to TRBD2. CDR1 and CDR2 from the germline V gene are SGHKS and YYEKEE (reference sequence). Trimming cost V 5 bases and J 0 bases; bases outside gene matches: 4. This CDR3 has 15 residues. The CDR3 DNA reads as TGTGCCAGCAGGCGGGAGCCGGCGAACACCGGGGAGCTGTTTTTT. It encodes CASRREPANTGELFF. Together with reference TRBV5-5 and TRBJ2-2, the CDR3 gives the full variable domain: DAGVTQSPTHLIKTRGQQVTLRCSPISGHKSVSWYQQVLGQGPQFIFQYYEKEERGRGNFPDRFSARQFPNYSSELNVNALLLGDSALYLCASRREPANTGELFFGEGSRLTVL.

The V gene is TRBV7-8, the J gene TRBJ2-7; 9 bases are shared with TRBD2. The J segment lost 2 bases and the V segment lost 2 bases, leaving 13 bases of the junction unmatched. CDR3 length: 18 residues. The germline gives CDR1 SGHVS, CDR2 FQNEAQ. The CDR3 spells CASSLLGGSGGGAYEQYF. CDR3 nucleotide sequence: TGTGCCAGCAGCTTACTCGGAGGTAGCGGGGGTGGGGCCTACGAGCAGTACTTC.

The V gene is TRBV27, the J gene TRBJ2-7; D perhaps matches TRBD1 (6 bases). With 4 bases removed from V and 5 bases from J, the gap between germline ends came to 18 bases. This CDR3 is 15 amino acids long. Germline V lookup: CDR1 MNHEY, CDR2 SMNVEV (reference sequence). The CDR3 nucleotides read TGTGCCAGCAGTTCAACGAGGACAGAGGTTCACGAGCAGTACTTC. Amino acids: CASSSTRTEVHEQYF.

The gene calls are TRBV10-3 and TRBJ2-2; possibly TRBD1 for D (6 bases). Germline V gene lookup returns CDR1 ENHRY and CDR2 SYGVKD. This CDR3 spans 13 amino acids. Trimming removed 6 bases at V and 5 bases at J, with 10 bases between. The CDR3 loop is CAIREQGTGELFF. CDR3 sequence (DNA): TGTGCCATCAGGGAACAGGGTACCGGGGAGCTGTTTTTT.

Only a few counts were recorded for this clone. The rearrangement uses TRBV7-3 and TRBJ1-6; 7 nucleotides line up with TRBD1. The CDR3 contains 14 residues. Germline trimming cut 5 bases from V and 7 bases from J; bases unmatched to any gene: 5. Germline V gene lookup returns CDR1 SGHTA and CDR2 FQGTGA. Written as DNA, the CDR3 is TGTGCCAGCAGCCGGGACAGCATCAATTCACCCCTCCACTTT. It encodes CASSRDSINSPLHF.

Here the CDR3 reads CASSEVLAGTGTQYF. The CDR3 nucleotides are TGTGCCAGCAGTGAGGTACTAGCGGGAACAGGGACCCAGTACTTC. The V gene is TRBV2, the J gene TRBJ2-5; 10 nucleotides line up with TRBD2. V shed 3 bases, J shed 7 bases, and the junction held 8 bases outside the gene matches. The V gene's germline CDR1 is SNHLY and CDR2 FYNNEI. The CDR3 has 15 amino acids.

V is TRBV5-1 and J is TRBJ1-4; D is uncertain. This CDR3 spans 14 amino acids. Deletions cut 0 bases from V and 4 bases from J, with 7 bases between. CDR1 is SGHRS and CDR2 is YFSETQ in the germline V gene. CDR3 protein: CASSLGGLNEKLFF. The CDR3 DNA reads TGCGCCAGCAGCTTGGGCGGTCTTAATGAAAAACTGTTTTTT.

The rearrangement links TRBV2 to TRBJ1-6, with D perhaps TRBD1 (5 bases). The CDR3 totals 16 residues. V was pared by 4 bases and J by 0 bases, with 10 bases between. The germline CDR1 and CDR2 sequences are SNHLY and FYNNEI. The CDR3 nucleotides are TGTGCCAGCAGTGTCAGGGCGAGCTCCTATAATTCACCCCTCCACTTT. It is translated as CASSVRASSYNSPLHF.

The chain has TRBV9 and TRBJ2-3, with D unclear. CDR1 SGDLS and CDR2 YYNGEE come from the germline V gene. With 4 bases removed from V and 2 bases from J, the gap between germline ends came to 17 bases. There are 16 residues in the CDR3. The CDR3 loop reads CASSPGVSPDTDTQYF. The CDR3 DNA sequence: TGTGCCAGCAGCCCCGGTGTGAGCCCCGACACAGATACGCAGTATTTT. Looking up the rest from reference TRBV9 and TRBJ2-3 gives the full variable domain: DSGVTQTPKHLITATGQRVTLRCSPRSGDLSVYWYQQSLDQGLQFLIQYYNGEERAKGNILERFSAQQFPDLHSELNLSSLELGDSALYFCASSPGVSPDTDTQYFGPGTRLTVL.

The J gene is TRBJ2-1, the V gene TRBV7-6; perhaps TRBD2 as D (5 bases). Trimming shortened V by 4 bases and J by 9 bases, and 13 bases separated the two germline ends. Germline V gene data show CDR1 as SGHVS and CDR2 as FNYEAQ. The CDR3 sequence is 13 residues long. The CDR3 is CASSSGPSSEQFF. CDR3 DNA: TGTGCCAGCAGCTCGGGCCCTAGCAGTGAGCAGTTCTTC.

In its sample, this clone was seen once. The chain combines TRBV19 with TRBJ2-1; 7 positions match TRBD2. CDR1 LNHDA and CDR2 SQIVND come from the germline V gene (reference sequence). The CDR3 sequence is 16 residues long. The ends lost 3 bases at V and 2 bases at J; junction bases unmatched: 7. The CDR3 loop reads CASSISLAGAYNEQFF. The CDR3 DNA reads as TGTGCCAGTAGTATTTCTCTTGCGGGAGCCTACAATGAGCAGTTCTTC.

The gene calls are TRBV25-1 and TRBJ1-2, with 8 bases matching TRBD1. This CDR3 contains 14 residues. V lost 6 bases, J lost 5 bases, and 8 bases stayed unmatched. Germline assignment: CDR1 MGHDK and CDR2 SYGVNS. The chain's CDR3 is CASSRTGGGYGYTF. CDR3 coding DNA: TGTGCCAGCAGCCGAACAGGGGGGGGGTATGGCTACACCTTC.

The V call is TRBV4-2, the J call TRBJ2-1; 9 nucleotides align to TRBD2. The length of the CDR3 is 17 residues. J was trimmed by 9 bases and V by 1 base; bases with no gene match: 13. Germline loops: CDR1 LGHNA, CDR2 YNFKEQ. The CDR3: CASSQVSLAGGRREQFF. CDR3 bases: TGTGCCAGCAGCCAAGTCTCTCTTGCGGGGGGGCGTCGTGAGCAGTTCTTC.

DNA of the CDR3: TGTGCCAGCAGTGAATGGAGGGACTCCCTGGACAATGAGCAGTTCTTC. It specifies CASSEWRDSLDNEQFF. V and J are TRBV25-1 and TRBJ2-1; D might be TRBD2 (6 bases). This CDR3 is built from 16 residues. The germline CDR1 and CDR2 sequences are MGHDK and SYGVNS. Deletions cut 1 base from V and 5 bases from J, with 15 bases between. The full variable domain, completed using reference TRBV25-1 and TRBJ2-1, is EADIYQTPRYLVIGTGKKITLECSQTMGHDKMYWYQQDPGMELHLIHYSYGVNSTEKGDLSSESTVSRIRTEHFPLTLESARPSHTSQYLCASSEWRDSLDNEQFFGPGTRLTVL.

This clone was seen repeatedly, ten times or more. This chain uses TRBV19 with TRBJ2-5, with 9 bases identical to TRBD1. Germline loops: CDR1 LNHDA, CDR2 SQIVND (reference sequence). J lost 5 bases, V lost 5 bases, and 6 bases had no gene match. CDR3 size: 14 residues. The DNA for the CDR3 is TGTGCCAGTAGTCCCGGACAGGGGATGGAGACCCAGTACTTC. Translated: CASSPGQGMETQYF.

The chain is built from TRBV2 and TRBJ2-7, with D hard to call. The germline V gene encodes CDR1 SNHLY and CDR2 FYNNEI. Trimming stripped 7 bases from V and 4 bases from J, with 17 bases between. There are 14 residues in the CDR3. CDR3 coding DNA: TGTGCCAGCACTTTCGACGGGTCTTTTTACGAGCAGTACTTC. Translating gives CASTFDGSFYEQYF.

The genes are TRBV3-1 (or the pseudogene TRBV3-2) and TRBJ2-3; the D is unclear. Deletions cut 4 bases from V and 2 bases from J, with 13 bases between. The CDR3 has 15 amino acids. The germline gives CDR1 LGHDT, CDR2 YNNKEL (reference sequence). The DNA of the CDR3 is TGTGCCAGCAGCCGCCACCTTGAGGCCACAGATACGCAGTATTTT. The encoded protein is CASSRHLEATDTQYF.

The CDR3 spells CAWSELRGGAEQFF. CDR3 coding DNA: TGTGCCTGGAGTGAGTTGCGGGGGGGAGCTGAGCAGTTCTTC. The gene calls are TRBV30 and TRBJ2-1; TRBD2 aligns across 9 bases. The CDR3 contains 14 residues. The germline gives CDR1 GTSNPN, CDR2 SVGIG (reference sequence). V lost 1 base, J lost 9 bases, and 7 bases stayed unmatched.